This T cell receptor (beta chain) was profiled in a study of T cell responses to AZD1222 COVID-19 vaccine. Study observations and caveats: Regions 160-218 and 743-854 dominated among vaccine-associated CD4 TCRs spanning spike. Donors were chiefly white British, with a greater number of females, and clonal diversity was perhaps underestimated. Vaccination with two AZD1222 doses was followed by a rise in Spike-specific TCR breadth and depth.

Of note for this clone: The antigen is undetermined.

Sequencing used immunoSEQ multiplex PCR; TCRdb keeps in-frame clones, though not all of them. Here the sample spans 110,000 to 150,000 clones, around 91% being singletons. The sequence came from an adult in good health. The input for sequencing was peripheral blood, taken on day 0 of AZD1222 vaccination.

This chain's CDR3 is CASRLAGEKLFF. Written as DNA, the CDR3 is TGTGCCAGCAGGCTTGCCGGTGAAAAACTGTTTTTT. V is TRBV12-3 or TRBV12-4 and J is TRBJ1-4, with D unclear. Trimming stripped 6 bases from V and 7 bases from J, with 9 bases between. The length of the CDR3 is 12 residues.